The TCR beta chain under discussion was sequenced for a study of T cells in tumors after PD-1 blockade. On the study more broadly: Treatment was either pembrolizumab 200 mg every 3 weeks or cemiplimab 350 mg every 2 weeks. A subset received ongoing vismodegib 150 mg daily alongside anti-PD-1 therapy. Mean per blood sample: about 100,000 templates (about 23,000-257,772), 36,536 unique clonotypes.

Profiling relied on immunoSEQ multiplex PCR, and the TCRdb table lists in-frame clones only, not all of them. The sample lists 55,000 to 70,000 clones; 80% were seen once. The table lists this clone with many counts. Its antigen remains unidentified. Study results and caveats: Blood contained approximately 43% of the tumor's TCR clonotypes.

V was shortened by 4 bases and J by 5 bases, with 10 bases between the two germline ends. The CDR3 sequence is 14 residues long. Germline V lookup: CDR1 SGHKS, CDR2 YYEKEE (reference sequence). The source is a human donor with basal cell carcinoma. This chain links TRBV5-5 with TRBJ1-6; TRBD1 might be the D (5 bases). Source: PBMCs, taken before anti-PD-1 treatment. This chain's CDR3 is CASSQGRNNSPLHF. The CDR3 DNA reads as TGTGCCAGCAGCCAGGGACGGAATAATTCACCCCTCCACTTT.